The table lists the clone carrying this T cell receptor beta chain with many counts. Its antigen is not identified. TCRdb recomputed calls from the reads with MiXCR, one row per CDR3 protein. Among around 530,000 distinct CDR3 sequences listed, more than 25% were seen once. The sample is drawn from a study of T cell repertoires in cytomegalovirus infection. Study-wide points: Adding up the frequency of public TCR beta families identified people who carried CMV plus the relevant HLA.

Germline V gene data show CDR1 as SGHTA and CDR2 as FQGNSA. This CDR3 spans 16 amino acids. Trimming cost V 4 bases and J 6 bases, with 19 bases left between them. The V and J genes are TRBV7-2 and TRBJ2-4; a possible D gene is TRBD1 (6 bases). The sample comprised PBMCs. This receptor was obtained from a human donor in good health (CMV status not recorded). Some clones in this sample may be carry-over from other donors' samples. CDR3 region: CASSSGPQGWGNIQYF. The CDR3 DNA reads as TGTGCCAGCAGCTCGGGCCCACAGGGATGGGGAAACATTCAGTACTTC. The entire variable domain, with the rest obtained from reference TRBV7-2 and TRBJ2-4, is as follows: GAGVSQSPSNKVTEKGKDVELRCDPISGHTALYWYRQSLGQGLEFLIYFQGNSAPDKSGLPSDRFSAERTGGSVSTLTIQRTQQEDSAVYLCASSSGPQGWGNIQYFGAGTRLSVL.